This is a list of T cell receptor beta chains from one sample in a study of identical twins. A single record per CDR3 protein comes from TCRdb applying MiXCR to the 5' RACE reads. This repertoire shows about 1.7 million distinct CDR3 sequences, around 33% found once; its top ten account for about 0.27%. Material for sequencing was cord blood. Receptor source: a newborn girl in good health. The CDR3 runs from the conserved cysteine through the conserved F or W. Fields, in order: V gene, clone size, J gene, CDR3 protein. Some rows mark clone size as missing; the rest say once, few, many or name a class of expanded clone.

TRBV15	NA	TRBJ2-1	CATSRDSTRRNEQFF
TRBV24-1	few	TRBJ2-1	CATRSTSGIYNEQFF
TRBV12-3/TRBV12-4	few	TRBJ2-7	CASSPRDSVYEQYF
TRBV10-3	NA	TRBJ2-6	CAISALEQGVARGANVLTF
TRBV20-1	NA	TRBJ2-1	CSASREQFF
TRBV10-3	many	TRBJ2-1	CAISGPQGRYNEQFF
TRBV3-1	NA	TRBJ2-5	CASSQTGGPRYTNEQYF
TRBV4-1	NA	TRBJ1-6	CASSQRRGTYNSPLHF
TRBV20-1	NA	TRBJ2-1	CSAKQGYNEQFF
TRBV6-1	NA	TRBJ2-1	CASSHYSHGTRLTNEQFF
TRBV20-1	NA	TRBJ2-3	CSARSGGKDTQYF
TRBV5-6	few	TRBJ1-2	CASSLVTGSGGYTF
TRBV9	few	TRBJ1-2	CASSPGFDYGYTF
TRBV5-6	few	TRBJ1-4	CASNQLTSTNEKLFF
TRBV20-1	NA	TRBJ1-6	CSARDRRSPLHF
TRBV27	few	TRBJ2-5	CASSPYKGQETQYF
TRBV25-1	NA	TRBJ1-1	CASSDTGYMNTEAFF
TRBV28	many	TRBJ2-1	CASSLGPGLALNEQFF
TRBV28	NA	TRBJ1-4	CASSLRGAGNEKLFF
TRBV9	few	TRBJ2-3	CASTRTSAPDTQYF
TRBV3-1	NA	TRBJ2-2	CASSLITNTGELFF
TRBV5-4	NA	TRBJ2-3	CASSPQPWDTRTDTQYF
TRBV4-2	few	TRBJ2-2	CASSQVALTGGELFF
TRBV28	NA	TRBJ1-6	CASRLGRGYNSPLHF
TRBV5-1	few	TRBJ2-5	CASSLTSGLLETQYF
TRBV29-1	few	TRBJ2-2	CSGHTGGGELFF
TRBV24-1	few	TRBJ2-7	CATSDPGRTYEQYF
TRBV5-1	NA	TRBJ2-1	CASSVDRGGSYEQFF
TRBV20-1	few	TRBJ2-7	CSAPRTSGHYEQYF
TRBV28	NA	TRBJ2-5	CASSLGRLAGPKGNEQYF
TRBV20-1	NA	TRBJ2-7	CSVLPLGAGRSYEQYF
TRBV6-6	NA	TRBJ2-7	CASSLRAAAYEQYF
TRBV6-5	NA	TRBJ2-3	CASSRPGLAGAWAQYF
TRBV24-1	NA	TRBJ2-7	CATSDKREGNYNEQYF
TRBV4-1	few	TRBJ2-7	CASSQWVGGVYEQYF
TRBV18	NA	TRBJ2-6	CASSAGTPPLSVLTF
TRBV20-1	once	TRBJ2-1	CSALGTSGVYNEQFF
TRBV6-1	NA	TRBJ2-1	CASSVVGGTPLTQFF
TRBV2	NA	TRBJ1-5	CASSFRRSNQPQHF
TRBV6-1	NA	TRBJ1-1	CASSDARGLGAFF
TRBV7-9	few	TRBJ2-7	CASSLSGTRDSAHEQYF
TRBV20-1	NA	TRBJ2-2	CSARGRPGLAAGELFF
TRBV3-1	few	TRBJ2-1	CASSQGLSGSRFF
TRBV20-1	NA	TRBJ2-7	CSARGLGQGTYEQYF
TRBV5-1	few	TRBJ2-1	CASSLGLAGLLYNEQFF
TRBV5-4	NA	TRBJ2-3	CASSLMTGTGRDTQYF